The 22 T cell receptor beta chains presented below share a single source sample, sequenced in a study of shared clonotypes between healthy human individuals. Sequencing was performed with immunoSEQ multiplex PCR; in TCRdb, only in-frame clones are kept and a portion is missing. The top ten hold around 1.1% of the sample, which has more than 2 million clones, approximately 94% seen once. Naive CD8 isolation took CD45RO-negative cells positively selected for CCR7 and excluded terminally differentiated effector memory CD45RA+ cells. Specimen: naive CD8+ T cells sorted from blood. The source is a man between 18 and 29 years old in good health.

In nucleotides, the CDR3 is TGCGCCAGCAGTGTAATTGGGGGGAGGGACGAGGAGCAGTTCTTC. It codes for CASSVIGGRDEEQFF. J is TRBJ2-1 and V is TRBV4-1; 7 nucleotides line up with TRBD2. This CDR3 comprises 15 residues. Germline lookup yields CDR1 MGHRA and CDR2 YSYEKL. The V gene end was trimmed by 6 bases and the J gene end by 10 bases; junction bases not matched to a gene: 15.

The rearrangement links TRBV7-6 to TRBJ1-2; D not resolved. Germline lookup yields CDR1 SGHVS and CDR2 FNYEAQ. The V and J ends lost 1 base and 4 bases respectively, with 10 bases between them. This CDR3 spans 14 amino acids. The CDR3 DNA is TGTGCCAGCAGCTTAGAACCAGGACTCTATGGCTACACCTTC. Its protein is CASSLEPGLYGYTF.

The chain is built from TRBV27 and TRBJ2-7; 7 nucleotides align to TRBD1. The germline V gene encodes CDR1 MNHEY and CDR2 SMNVEV (reference sequence). This CDR3 comprises 14 residues. V gave up 2 bases and J gave up 4 bases; unmatched junction bases: 5. The CDR3 DNA reads TGTGCCAGCAGTTTAGTGTCGGACAGGTACGAGCAGTACTTC. Amino acid sequence: CASSLVSDRYEQYF.

The chain uses TRBV28 and TRBJ1-4; D remains ambiguous. Germline CDR1 MDHEN, CDR2 SYDVKM. The CDR3 runs to 14 residues. The V end was cut by 3 bases, the J end by 8 bases, with 13 bases between. The CDR3 DNA reads as TGTGCCAGCAGTTTTCGGCAGGAGGACGAAAAACTGTTTTTT. It is translated as CASSFRQEDEKLFF.

The chain joins TRBV27 to TRBJ2-7, with D tentatively TRBD1 or TRBD2 (5 bases each). The V end was cut by 5 bases, the J end by 3 bases, with 14 bases between. Germline CDR1 is MNHEY and CDR2 is SMNVEV (reference sequence). This CDR3 has 14 amino acids. CDR3 residues: CASSIGARSYEQYF. Written as DNA, the CDR3 is TGTGCCAGCAGTATCGGGGCCAGGAGCTACGAGCAGTACTTC.

This chain uses TRBV7-6 with TRBJ2-7, with 7 bases matching TRBD2. Germline-derived CDR1 and CDR2 are SGHVS and FNYEAQ. There are 14 residues in the CDR3. V shed 1 base and J 4 bases; nucleotides not matched to a gene: 4. Written as DNA, the CDR3 is TGTGCCAGCAGCTTAGGTTGGGGGGGTTACGAGCAGTACTTC. Translating it yields CASSLGWGGYEQYF.

This clone was counted a single time. The V gene is TRBV5-1, the J gene TRBJ2-3, with no clear D. V lost 0 bases, J lost 1 base, and 6 bases lay in between. Per germline, CDR1 SGHRS and CDR2 YFSETQ. This CDR3 has 14 amino acids. The CDR3 loop is CASSLEQRTDTQYF. CDR3 nucleotide sequence: TGCGCCAGCAGCTTGGAACAACGCACAGATACGCAGTATTTT.

This clone was picked up one time. The chain couples TRBV27 to TRBJ2-1, with TRBD2 matching over 12 bases. The germline V gene has CDR1 MNHEY and CDR2 SMNVEV (reference sequence). The CDR3 totals 15 residues. V was pared by 8 bases and J by 9 bases, with 11 bases of the junction left unmatched. The CDR3 sequence: CASATSSGGAAEQFF. CDR3 in DNA: TGTGCCAGCGCAACCTCTAGCGGGGGGGCAGCTGAGCAGTTCTTC.

This chain connects TRBV6-5 to TRBJ2-3, with D perhaps TRBD1 (5 bases). From germline, CDR1 is MNHEY and CDR2 SVGAGI. This CDR3 has 14 amino acids. V lost 0 bases and J 5 bases, leaving 9 bases between the germline ends. CDR3 amino acids: CASSYSIGEDTQYF. The CDR3 region has the DNA TGTGCCAGCAGTTACTCGATAGGGGAAGATACGCAGTATTTT.

The chain recombines TRBV27 with TRBJ2-7; D tentatively reads TRBD1 or TRBD2 (5 bases each). Germline V gene sequence: CDR1 MNHEY, CDR2 SMNVEV (reference sequence). This CDR3 comprises 13 residues. With 4 bases removed from V and 3 bases from J, the gap between germline ends came to 10 bases. The CDR3 nucleotides are TGTGCCAGCAGTTCGCAGGGACGCTACGAGCAGTACTTC. This codes for CASSSQGRYEQYF.

The CDR3 sequence is CASSDRGGYNEQFF. CDR3 bases: TGTGCCAGCAGTGATCGGGGGGGTTACAATGAGCAGTTCTTC. The rearrangement uses TRBV27 and TRBJ2-1; 8 bases match TRBD2. CDR1 is MNHEY, CDR2 SMNVEV, per germline (reference sequence). Trimming cost V 5 bases and J 4 bases; bases outside gene matches: 4. CDR3 size: 14 residues.

This chain links TRBV7-2 with TRBJ2-7; D uncertain. The germline V gene encodes CDR1 SGHTA and CDR2 FQGNSA. The CDR3 contains 13 residues. V lost 3 bases and J 2 bases, leaving 8 bases between the germline ends. The CDR3 DNA reads TGTGCCAGCAGCTTCCAGACCGCCTACGAGCAGTACTTC. It translates to CASSFQTAYEQYF.

The chain is built from TRBV2 and TRBJ1-4, with a weak D call TRBD1 (5 bases). V lost 6 bases and J lost 5, with 7 bases in between. The CDR3 runs 12 residues. Germline V gene lookup returns CDR1 SNHLY and CDR2 FYNNEI. The CDR3 is CASRTENEKLFF. CDR3 bases: TGTGCCAGCAGGACAGAGAATGAAAAACTGTTTTTT.

The J gene is TRBJ1-1, the V gene TRBV6-4; D call uncertain. Trimming stripped 2 bases from V and 0 bases from J, with 10 bases between. The CDR3 contains 15 residues. Germline values: CDR1 MRHNA, CDR2 SNTAGT. The CDR3 protein is CASSDRIAVNTEAFF. The CDR3, as DNA: TGTGCCAGCAGTGACAGAATCGCGGTGAACACTGAAGCTTTCTTT.

The J gene is TRBJ2-2, the V gene TRBV11-2; D is ambiguous. This CDR3 spans 14 amino acids. The germline V gene encodes CDR1 SGHAT and CDR2 FQNNGV. V gave up 6 bases and J gave up 1 base, with 9 bases separating them. This CDR3 reads CASRAWENTGELFF. The DNA for the CDR3 is TGTGCCAGCAGGGCATGGGAGAACACCGGGGAGCTGTTTTTT.

The V call is TRBV7-9, the J call TRBJ2-7; D may be TRBD2 (5 bases). The germline CDR1 and CDR2 sequences are SEHNR and FQNEAQ (reference sequence). The CDR3 is 14 residues long. Deletions cut 7 bases from V and 6 bases from J, with 19 bases between. The CDR3 bases are TGTGCCAGCAATCCCCTCGGGAAGGAATCCGAGCAGTACTTC. This gives the protein CASNPLGKESEQYF.

As to this clone: Other DNA sequences in the sample encode the same CDR3. The chain carries TRBV19 and TRBJ2-7; possible D gene TRBD2, 5 bases. Trimming cost V 3 bases and J 3 bases, with 12 bases left between them. The CDR3 consists of 14 residues. CDR1 LNHDA and CDR2 SQIVND come from the germline V gene (reference sequence). The CDR3 DNA is TGTGCCAGTAGTATTGTGGGAGTGAGCTACGAGCAGTACTTC. Translating it yields CASSIVGVSYEQYF.

The chain has TRBV13 and TRBJ2-7; D ambiguous. The CDR3 length is 16 residues. Trimming removed 5 bases at V and 2 bases at J, with 19 bases between. Germline CDR1 reads PRHDT; CDR2 reads FYEKMQ (reference sequence). The CDR3 protein is CASSGTPRTGTYEQYF. The CDR3 bases are TGTGCCAGCAGCGGAACTCCCCGAACCGGCACCTACGAGCAGTACTTC.

This chain links TRBV4-3 with TRBJ2-1; the D gene could be TRBD1 or TRBD2 (5 bases each). Germline lookup yields CDR1 LGHNA and CDR2 YSLEER. The CDR3 loop spans 17 amino acids. The ends were cut back, 0 bases at V and 6 bases at J, with 18 bases in the middle. CDR3 DNA sequence: TGCGCCAGCAGCCAAGATGGGGGTAGCTTTGGGGCCAATGAGCAGTTCTTC. Translating gives CASSQDGGSFGANEQFF.

This chain joins TRBV19 and TRBJ1-5; D uncertain. From germline, CDR1 is LNHDA and CDR2 SQIVND (reference sequence). The CDR3 consists of 15 residues. The V and J ends lost 0 bases and 2 bases respectively, with 8 bases between them. The CDR3 sequence: CASSIDPGRNQPQHF. CDR3 bases: TGTGCCAGTAGTATAGACCCGGGCCGCAATCAGCCCCAGCATTTT.

The chain combines TRBV19 with TRBJ1-1, with D uncertain. Deletions cut 5 bases from V and 2 bases from J, with 15 bases between. The CDR3 is 15 residues long. The germline V gene has CDR1 LNHDA and CDR2 SQIVND (reference sequence). The CDR3 DNA sequence: TGTGCCAGTAGTCCATCCCCCGCAGGAAACACTGAAGCTTTCTTT. Protein sequence: CASSPSPAGNTEAFF. The full variable domain, completed using reference TRBV19 and TRBJ1-1, is DGGITQSPKYLFRKEGQNVTLSCEQNLNHDAMYWYRQDPGQGLRLIYYSQIVNDFQKGDIAEGYSVSREKKESFPLTVTSAQKNPTAFYLCASSPSPAGNTEAFFGQGTRLTVV.

The chain links TRBV6-1 to TRBJ2-5, with a weak D call TRBD1 (5 bases). Deletions cut 2 bases from V and 4 bases from J, with 8 bases between. Germline V gene lookup returns CDR1 MNHNS and CDR2 SASEGT. This CDR3 contains 13 residues. In nucleotides, the CDR3 is TGTGCCAGCAGTGAACTGGGGCCAGAGACCCAGTACTTC. This encodes CASSELGPETQYF.